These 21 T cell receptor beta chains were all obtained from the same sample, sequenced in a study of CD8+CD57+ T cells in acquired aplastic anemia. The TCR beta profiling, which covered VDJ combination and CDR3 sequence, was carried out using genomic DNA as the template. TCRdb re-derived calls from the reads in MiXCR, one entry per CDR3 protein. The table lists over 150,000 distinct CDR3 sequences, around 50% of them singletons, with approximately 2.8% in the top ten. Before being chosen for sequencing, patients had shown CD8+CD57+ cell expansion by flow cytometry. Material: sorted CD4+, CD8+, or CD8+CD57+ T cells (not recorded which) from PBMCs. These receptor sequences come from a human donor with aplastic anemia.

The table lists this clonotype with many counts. CDR3 residues: CASNSRTGVSQETQYF. The CDR3 nucleotides are TGTGCCAGCAATTCGCGGACAGGGGTTTCCCAAGAGACCCAGTACTTC. V usage is TRBV6-5 and J usage is TRBJ2-5; 9 nucleotides agree with TRBD1. This CDR3 is 16 amino acids long. J was trimmed by 1 base and V by 7 bases; bases with no gene match: 10. Germline CDR1 and CDR2: MNHEY and SVGAGI.

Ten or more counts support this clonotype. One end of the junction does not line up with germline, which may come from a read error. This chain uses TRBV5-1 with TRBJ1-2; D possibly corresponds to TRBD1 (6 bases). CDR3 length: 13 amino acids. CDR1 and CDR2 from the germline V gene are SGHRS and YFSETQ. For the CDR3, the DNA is TGTGCCAGCAGTTTAGGGGGTAACTATGGCTACACCTTC. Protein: CASSLGGNYGYTF.

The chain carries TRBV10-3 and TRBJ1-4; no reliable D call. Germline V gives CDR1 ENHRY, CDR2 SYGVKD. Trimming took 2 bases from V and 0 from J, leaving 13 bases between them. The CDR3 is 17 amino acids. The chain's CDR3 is CAISETRNYATNEKLFF. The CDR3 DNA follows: TGTGCCATCAGTGAGACAAGAAACTATGCAACTAATGAAAAACTGTTTTTT.

CDR3 nucleotide sequence: TGTGCCACCAGTGATCCCCAGAGTTTTGGAGAGACCCAGTACTTC. Its translation is CATSDPQSFGETQYF. The chain has TRBV24-1 and TRBJ2-5; D is unresolved. V lost 3 bases and J 4 bases, leaving 14 bases between the germline ends. The germline gives CDR1 KGHDR, CDR2 SFDVKD. CDR3 length: 15 amino acids.

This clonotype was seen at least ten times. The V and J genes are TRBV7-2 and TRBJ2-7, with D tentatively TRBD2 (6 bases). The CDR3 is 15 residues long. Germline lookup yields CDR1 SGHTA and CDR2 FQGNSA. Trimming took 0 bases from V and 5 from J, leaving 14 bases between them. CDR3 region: CASSLASGADHEQYF. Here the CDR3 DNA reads TGTGCCAGCAGCTTAGCATCGGGAGCTGATCACGAGCAGTACTTC.

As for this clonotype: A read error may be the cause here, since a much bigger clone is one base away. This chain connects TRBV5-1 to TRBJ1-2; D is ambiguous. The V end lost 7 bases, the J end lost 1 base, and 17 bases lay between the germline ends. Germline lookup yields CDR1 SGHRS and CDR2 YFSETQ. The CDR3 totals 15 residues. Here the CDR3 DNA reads TGCGCCAGCCGCGACCTGGGCAAGGATAACTATGGCTACACCTTC. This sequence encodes CASRDLGKDNYGYTF. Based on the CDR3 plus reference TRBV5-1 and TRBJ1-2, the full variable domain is KAGVTQTPRYLIKTRGQQVTLSCSPISGHRSVSWYQQTPGQGLQFLFEYFSETQRNKGNFPGRFSGRQFSNSRSEMNVSTLELGDSALYLCASRDLGKDNYGYTFGSGTRLTVV.

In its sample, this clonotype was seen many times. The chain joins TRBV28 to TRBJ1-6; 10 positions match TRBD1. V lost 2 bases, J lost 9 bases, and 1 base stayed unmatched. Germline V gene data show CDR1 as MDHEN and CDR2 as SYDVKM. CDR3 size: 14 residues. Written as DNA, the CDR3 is TGTGCCAGCAGTTTAGACAGGGGGCGTTCACCCCTCCACTTT. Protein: CASSLDRGRSPLHF.

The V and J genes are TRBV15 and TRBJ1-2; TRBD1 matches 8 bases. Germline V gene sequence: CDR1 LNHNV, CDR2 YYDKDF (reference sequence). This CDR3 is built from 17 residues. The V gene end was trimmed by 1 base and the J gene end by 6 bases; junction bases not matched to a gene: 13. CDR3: CATSRADFGQGANGYTF. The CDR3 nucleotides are TGTGCCACCAGCAGAGCAGATTTTGGGCAGGGGGCTAATGGCTACACCTTC.

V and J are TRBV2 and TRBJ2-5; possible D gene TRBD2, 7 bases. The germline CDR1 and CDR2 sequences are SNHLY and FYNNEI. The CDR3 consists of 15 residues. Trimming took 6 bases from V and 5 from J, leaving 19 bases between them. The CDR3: CASRTKGGPRETQYF. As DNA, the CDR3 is TGTGCCAGCAGGACCAAGGGGGGGCCAAGGGAGACCCAGTACTTC.

The CDR3 here is CASSLDRAGSLEQYF. CDR3 in DNA: TGTGCCAGCAGCTTGGACAGGGCAGGGTCTCTCGAGCAGTACTTC. The chain combines TRBV11-1 with TRBJ2-7, with 8 bases that match TRBD1. The germline V gene encodes CDR1 SGHAT and CDR2 FQDESV (reference sequence). V trimming: 3 bases; J trimming: 6 bases; junction bases outside the gene matches: 10. The CDR3 sequence is 15 residues long. The full variable domain, completed using reference TRBV11-1 and TRBJ2-7, is EAEVAQSPRYKITEKSQAVAFWCDPISGHATLYWYRQILGQGPELLVQFQDESVVDDSQLPKDRFSAERLKGVDSTLKIQPAELGDSAMYLCASSLDRAGSLEQYFGPGTRLTVT.

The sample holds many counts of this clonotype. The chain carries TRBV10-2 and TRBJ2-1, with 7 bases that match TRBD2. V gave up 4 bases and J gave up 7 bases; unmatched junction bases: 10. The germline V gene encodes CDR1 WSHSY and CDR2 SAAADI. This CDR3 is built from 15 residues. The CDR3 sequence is CASSALASGGNEQFF. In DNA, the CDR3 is TGCGCCAGCAGTGCTCTAGCGTCCGGGGGGAATGAGCAGTTCTTC.

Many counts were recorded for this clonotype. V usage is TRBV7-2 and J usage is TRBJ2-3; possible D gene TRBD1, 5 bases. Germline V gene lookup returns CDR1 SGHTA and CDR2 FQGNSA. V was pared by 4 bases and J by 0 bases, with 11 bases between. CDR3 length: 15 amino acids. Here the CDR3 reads CASSSGITSTDTQYF. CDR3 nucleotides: TGTGCCAGCAGCTCAGGGATTACTAGCACAGATACGCAGTATTTT.

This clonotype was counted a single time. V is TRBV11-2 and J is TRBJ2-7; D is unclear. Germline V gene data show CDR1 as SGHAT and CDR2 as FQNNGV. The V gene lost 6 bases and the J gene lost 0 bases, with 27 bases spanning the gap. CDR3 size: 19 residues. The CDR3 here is CASSSSANPDTAFSYEQYF. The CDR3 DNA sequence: TGTGCCAGCAGTTCCAGTGCTAATCCCGACACAGCCTTCTCCTACGAGCAGTACTTC.

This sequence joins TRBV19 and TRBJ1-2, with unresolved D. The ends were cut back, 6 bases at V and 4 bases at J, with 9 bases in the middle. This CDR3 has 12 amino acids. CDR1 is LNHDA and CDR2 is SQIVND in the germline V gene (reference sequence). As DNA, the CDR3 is TGTGCCAGTAGCCAACAGACCTATGGCTACACCTTC. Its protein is CASSQQTYGYTF.

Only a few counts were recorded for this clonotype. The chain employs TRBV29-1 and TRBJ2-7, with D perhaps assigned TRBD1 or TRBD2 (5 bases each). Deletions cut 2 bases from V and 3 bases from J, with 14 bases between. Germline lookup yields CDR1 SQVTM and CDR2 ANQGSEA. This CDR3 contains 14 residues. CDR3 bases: TGCAGCGTTGAACTGGGGGATATGGGCTACGAGCAGTACTTC. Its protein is CSVELGDMGYEQYF.

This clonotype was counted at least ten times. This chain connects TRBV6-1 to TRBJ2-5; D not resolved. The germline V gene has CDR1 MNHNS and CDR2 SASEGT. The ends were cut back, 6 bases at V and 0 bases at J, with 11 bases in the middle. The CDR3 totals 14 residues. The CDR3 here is CASSPQPYQETQYF. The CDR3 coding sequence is TGTGCCAGCAGCCCCCAACCGTACCAAGAGACCCAGTACTTC.

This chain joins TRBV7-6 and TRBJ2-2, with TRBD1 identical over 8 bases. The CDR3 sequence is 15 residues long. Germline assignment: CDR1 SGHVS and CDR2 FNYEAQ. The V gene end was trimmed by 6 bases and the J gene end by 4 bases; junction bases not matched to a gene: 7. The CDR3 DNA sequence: TGTGCCAGCAGTCGCCTCAGGGGGCGCACCGGGGAGCTGTTTTTT. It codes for CASSRLRGRTGELFF.

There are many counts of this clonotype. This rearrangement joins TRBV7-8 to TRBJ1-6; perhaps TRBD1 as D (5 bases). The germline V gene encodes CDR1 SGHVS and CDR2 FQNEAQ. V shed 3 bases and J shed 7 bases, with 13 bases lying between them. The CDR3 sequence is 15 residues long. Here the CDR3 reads CASSFAIPGNSPLHF. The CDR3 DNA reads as TGTGCCAGCAGCTTCGCGATCCCAGGGAATTCACCCCTCCACTTT. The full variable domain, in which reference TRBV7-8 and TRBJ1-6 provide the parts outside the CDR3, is GAGVSQSPRYKVAKRGQDVALRCDPISGHVSLFWYQQALGQGPEFLTYFQNEAQLDKSGLPSDRFFAERPEGSVSTLKIQRTQQEDSAVYLCASSFAIPGNSPLHFGNGTRLTVT.

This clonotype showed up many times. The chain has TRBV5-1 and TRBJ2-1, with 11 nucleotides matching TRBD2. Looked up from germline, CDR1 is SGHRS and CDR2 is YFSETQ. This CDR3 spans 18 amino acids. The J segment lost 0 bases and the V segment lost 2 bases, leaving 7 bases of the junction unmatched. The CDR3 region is CASSFGTSGSSSYNEQFF. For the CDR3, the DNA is TGCGCCAGCAGCTTCGGGACTAGCGGATCCAGCTCCTACAATGAGCAGTTCTTC.

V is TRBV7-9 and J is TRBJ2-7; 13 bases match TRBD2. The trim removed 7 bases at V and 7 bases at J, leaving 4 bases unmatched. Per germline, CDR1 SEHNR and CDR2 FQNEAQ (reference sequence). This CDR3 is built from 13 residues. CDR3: CASTGLAGVEQYF. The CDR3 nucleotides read TGTGCCAGCACCGGACTAGCGGGGGTTGAGCAGTACTTC.

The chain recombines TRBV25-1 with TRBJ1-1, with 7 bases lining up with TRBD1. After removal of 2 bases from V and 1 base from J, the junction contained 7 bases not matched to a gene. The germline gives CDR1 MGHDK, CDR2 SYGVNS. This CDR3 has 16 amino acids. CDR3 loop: CASSEGRTGPNTEAFF. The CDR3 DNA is TGTGCCAGCAGTGAAGGGAGGACAGGTCCGAACACTGAAGCTTTCTTT.